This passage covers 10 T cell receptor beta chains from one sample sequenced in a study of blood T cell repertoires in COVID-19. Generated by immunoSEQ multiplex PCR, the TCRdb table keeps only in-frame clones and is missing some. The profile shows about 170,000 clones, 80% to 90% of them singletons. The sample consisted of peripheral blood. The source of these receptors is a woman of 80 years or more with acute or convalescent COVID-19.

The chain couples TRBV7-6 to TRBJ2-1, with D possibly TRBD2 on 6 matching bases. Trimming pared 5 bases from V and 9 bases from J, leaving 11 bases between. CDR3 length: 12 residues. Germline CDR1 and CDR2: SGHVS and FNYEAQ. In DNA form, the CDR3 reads TGTGCCAGCAGCCACAGGAGGGGTGAGCAGTTCTTC. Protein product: CASSHRRGEQFF.

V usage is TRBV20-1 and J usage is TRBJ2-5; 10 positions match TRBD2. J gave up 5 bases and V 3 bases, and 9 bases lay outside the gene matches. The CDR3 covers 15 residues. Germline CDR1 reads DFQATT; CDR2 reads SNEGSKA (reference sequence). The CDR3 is CSASSIAGGPETQYF. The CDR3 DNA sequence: TGCAGTGCTAGTTCAATAGCGGGGGGCCCCGAGACCCAGTACTTC.

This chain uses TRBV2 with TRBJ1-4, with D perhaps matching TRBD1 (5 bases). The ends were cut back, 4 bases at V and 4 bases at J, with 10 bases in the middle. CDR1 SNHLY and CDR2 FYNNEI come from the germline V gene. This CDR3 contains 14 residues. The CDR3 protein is CASSGPGLNEKLFF. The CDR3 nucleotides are TGTGCCAGCAGTGGGCCAGGGCTTAATGAAAAACTGTTTTTT.

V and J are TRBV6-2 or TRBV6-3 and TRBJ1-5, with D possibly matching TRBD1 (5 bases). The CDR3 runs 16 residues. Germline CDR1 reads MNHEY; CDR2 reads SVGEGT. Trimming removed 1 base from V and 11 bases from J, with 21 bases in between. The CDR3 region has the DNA TGTGCCAGCAGTTACTTGGGGCAGCGTGCCCAAGGGACCCAGCATTTT. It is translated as CASSYLGQRAQGTQHF.

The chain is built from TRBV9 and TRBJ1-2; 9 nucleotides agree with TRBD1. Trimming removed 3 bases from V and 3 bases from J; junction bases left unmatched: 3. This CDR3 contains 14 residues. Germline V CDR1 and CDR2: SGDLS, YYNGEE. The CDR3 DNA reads TGTGCCAGCAGCGCGGGACAGGGTGACTATGGCTACACCTTC. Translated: CASSAGQGDYGYTF.

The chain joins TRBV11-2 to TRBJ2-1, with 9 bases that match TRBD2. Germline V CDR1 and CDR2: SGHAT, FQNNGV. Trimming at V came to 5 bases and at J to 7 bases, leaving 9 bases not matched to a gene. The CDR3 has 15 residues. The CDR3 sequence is CASSPVAGVLNEQFF. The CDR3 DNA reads TGTGCCAGCAGCCCGGTAGCGGGAGTCCTTAATGAGCAGTTCTTC.

The CDR3 spells CASSETTASGEQYF. The DNA for the CDR3 is TGTGCCAGCAGCGAGACGACGGCCTCGGGGGAGCAGTACTTC. The V gene is TRBV6-2 or TRBV6-3, the J gene TRBJ2-7; possibly TRBD2 for D (5 bases). Germline V CDR1 and CDR2: MNHEY, SVGEGT. The CDR3 is 14 amino acids. V was trimmed by 6 bases and J by 7 bases, leaving 19 bases between them.

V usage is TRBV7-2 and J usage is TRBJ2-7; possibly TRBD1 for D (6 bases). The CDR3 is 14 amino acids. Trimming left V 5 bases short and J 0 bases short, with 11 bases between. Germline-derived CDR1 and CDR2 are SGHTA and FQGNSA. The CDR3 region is CASSPDRFSYEQYF. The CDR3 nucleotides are TGTGCCAGCAGCCCCGACAGGTTCTCCTACGAGCAGTACTTC.

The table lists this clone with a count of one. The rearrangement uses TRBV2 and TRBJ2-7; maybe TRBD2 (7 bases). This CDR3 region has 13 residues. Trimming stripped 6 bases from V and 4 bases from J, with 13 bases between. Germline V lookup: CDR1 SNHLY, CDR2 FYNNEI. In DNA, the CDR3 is TGTGCCAGCAGAGGGGGGGCGCAATACGAGCAGTACTTC. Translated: CASRGGAQYEQYF.

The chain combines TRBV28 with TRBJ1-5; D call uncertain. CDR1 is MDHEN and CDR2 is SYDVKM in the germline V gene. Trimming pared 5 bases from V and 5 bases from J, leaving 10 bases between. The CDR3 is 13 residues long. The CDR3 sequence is CASSPSLDQPQHF. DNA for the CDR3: TGTGCCAGCAGTCCCTCCTTAGATCAGCCCCAGCATTTT.